This TCR beta chain is drawn from a study of cytomegalovirus exposure and HLA in healthy donors. Here immunoSEQ multiplex PCR was the method, and the copy in TCRdb shows in-frame clones only, minus some. The sample consists of some 80,000 clones, roughly 96% of them appearing once. The CDR3 runs 16 residues. Germline V CDR1 and CDR2: MGHRA, YSYEKL. With 5 bases clipped from V and 2 bases from J, the junction kept 10 bases outside the gene matches. Material for sequencing was PBMCs. This TCR was sampled from a woman under 30 in good health and CMV-seronegative. The gene calls are TRBV4-1 and TRBJ2-7; 9 bases are a match to TRBD2. For the CDR3, the DNA is TGCGCCAGCAGCGCCCGTTCTAGCGGGACGCCCTACGAGCAGTACTTC. The encoded protein is CASSARSSGTPYEQYF.